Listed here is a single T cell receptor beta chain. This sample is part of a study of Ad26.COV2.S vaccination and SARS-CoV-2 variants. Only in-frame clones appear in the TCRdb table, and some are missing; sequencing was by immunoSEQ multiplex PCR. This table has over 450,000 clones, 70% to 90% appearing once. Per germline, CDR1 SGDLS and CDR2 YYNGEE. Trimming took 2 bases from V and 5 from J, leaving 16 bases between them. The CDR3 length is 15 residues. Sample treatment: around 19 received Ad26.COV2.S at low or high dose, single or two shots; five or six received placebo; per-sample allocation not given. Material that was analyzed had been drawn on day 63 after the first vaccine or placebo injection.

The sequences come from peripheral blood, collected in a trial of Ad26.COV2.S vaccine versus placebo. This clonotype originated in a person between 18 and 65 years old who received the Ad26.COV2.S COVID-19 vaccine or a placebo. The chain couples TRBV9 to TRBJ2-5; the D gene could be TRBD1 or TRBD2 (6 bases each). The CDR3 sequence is CASSVGGAMGETQYF. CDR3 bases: TGTGCCAGCAGCGTGGGGGGCGCGATGGGGGAGACCCAGTACTTC.